This T cell receptor beta chain is drawn from a study of cytomegalovirus exposure and HLA in healthy donors. The table lists this clone with a count of one. Its antigen is not identified. PCR involved 60 Vbeta and 13 Jbeta primers. Sequenced by immunoSEQ multiplex PCR; TCRdb stores in-frame clones only, minus some. Counted here are fewer than 200,000 clones, about 80% occurring once; the ten biggest clones make up around 2.2%. Study conclusions and caveats: Among TCR beta chains, those listed as cytomegalovirus-associated numbered roughly 150.

CDR3 length equals 16 residues. The ends were cut back, 5 bases at V and 0 bases at J, with 14 bases in the middle. CDR1 and CDR2 from the germline V gene are MNHEY and SMNVEV (reference sequence). V is TRBV27 and J is TRBJ2-1; D not resolved. This clonotype was obtained from a woman in her twenties or thirties in good health and CMV-seronegative. Source material: PBMCs. CDR3 DNA: TGTGCCAGCAGTAGAAGACTTGAGAGCTCCTACAATGAGCAGTTCTTC. Protein product: CASSRRLESSYNEQFF.